The 5 T cell receptor beta chains below come from one sample, sequenced in a study of radiotherapy plus CTLA-4 blockade in lung cancer. Generated by immunoSEQ multiplex PCR, the TCRdb table keeps only in-frame clones and is missing some. The profile shows about 68,000 clones, around 80% of them singletons. The source material was peripheral blood, sampled from a patient treated with radiotherapy plus ipilimumab. These receptor sequences come from a human donor with non-small cell lung cancer who had a complete response to radiotherapy plus ipilimumab.

V and J are TRBV5-5 and TRBJ1-2, with TRBD1 as a possible D gene (5 bases). The CDR3 extends over 14 amino acids. The germline CDR1 and CDR2 sequences are SGHKS and YYEKEE (reference sequence). Trimming removed 2 bases at V and 3 bases at J, with 11 bases between. CDR3 residues: CASSFFGRDYGYTF. In DNA form, the CDR3 reads TGTGCCAGCAGCTTTTTTGGCAGGGACTATGGCTACACCTTC.

This clone was found a few times. V gene TRBV5-6 combines with J gene TRBJ1-1; 9 bases fit TRBD1. The junction had 2 bases not matched to a gene; V was cut back by 0 bases and J by 11 bases. Looked up from germline, CDR1 is SGHDT and CDR2 is YYEEEE. The CDR3 contains 12 residues. The CDR3: CASSLGDREAFF. The CDR3, as DNA: TGTGCCAGCAGCTTGGGGGACAGGGAGGCTTTCTTT.

With regard to this clone: Other DNA sequences within the sample encode an identical CDR3. The chain has TRBV6-5 and TRBJ1-1; D perhaps matches TRBD1 (5 bases). This CDR3 is built from 14 residues. The V gene's germline CDR1 is MNHEY and CDR2 SVGAGI. Deletions cut 2 bases from V and 0 bases from J, with 7 bases between. CDR3 sequence reads: CASSYQGVNTEAFF. CDR3 sequence (DNA): TGTGCCAGCAGTTACCAGGGAGTGAACACTGAAGCTTTCTTT.

The chain carries TRBV5-1 and TRBJ2-5; 10 bases are shared with TRBD2. J gave up 1 base and V 5 bases, and 5 bases lay outside the gene matches. CDR3 size: 15 residues. Germline V gene sequence: CDR1 SGHRS, CDR2 YFSETQ. The CDR3 region is CASSSSGGSQETQYF. DNA of the CDR3: TGCGCCAGCAGTTCTAGCGGGGGCTCCCAAGAGACCCAGTACTTC.

The chain links TRBV7-9 to TRBJ1-1; TRBD1 might be the D (5 bases). Germline assignment: CDR1 SEHNR and CDR2 FQNEAQ (reference sequence). V was shortened by 1 base and J by 6 bases, with 12 bases between the two germline ends. The CDR3 is 14 residues long. The CDR3 nucleotides are TGTGCCAGCAGCTTAGACAGGTTGACTCCTGAAGCTTTCTTT. Translation gives CASSLDRLTPEAFF.